Following are 14 T cell receptor beta chains from one sample sequenced in a study of blood T cell repertoires in COVID-19. Profiled with immunoSEQ multiplex PCR; TCRdb holds only in-frame clones, not every one. The sample consists of approximately 280,000 clones, 75% to 90% of them appearing once. What was sequenced was peripheral blood. These receptors were collected from a woman aged 25-40 years who had recovered from COVID-19.

The chain uses TRBV18 and TRBJ2-7; 9 bases are shared with TRBD1. CDR3 length: 15 residues. Unmatched junction bases numbered 7, after V lost 4 bases and J lost 3 bases. From germline, CDR1 is KGHSH and CDR2 LQKENI. This CDR3 reads CASSQTETGGYEQYF. The CDR3 nucleotides read TGTGCCAGCTCACAAACGGAGACAGGGGGCTACGAGCAGTACTTC.

The rearrangement links TRBV21-1 to TRBJ2-2; whether TRBD1, the table's D call, matches the DNA was not checked. TRBV21-1 is an annotated pseudogene. The CDR3 length is 17 residues. The CDR3 nucleotides read TGTGCCAGCAGCGATGAATGGGCAGGGGAAGAGACCGGGGAGCTGTTTTTT. The encoded protein is CASSDEWAGEETGELFF.

This chain uses TRBV15 with TRBJ2-2; D is perhaps TRBD1 (6 bases). CDR3 size: 13 residues. Trimming cost V 4 bases and J 7 bases, with 10 bases left between them. The germline gives CDR1 LNHNV, CDR2 YYDKDF (reference sequence). CDR3 region: CATSIGQFGELFF. The CDR3 DNA reads TGTGCCACCAGCATCGGACAGTTCGGGGAGCTGTTTTTT.

This sequence joins TRBV3-1 (or the pseudogene TRBV3-2) and TRBJ2-3; 9 nucleotides align to TRBD2. Germline assignment: CDR1 LGHDT and CDR2 YNNKEL (reference sequence). The V segment lost 2 bases and the J segment 5 bases; nucleotides outside the gene matches: 2. The CDR3 consists of 14 residues. The DNA of the CDR3 is TGTGCCAGCAGCCAACGCGGGAGGGAAGATACGCAGTATTTT. Its translation is CASSQRGREDTQYF.

This clone showed up just once. The chain joins TRBV18 to TRBJ2-3, with TRBD1 as a possible D gene (6 bases). The CDR3 length is 17 residues. The germline V gene has CDR1 KGHSH and CDR2 LQKENI. Trimming cost V 0 bases and J 0 bases, with 13 bases left between them. The CDR3 coding sequence is TGTGCCAGCTCACCACCGGCACAGGGTATTAGCACAGATACGCAGTATTTT. This gives the protein CASSPPAQGISTDTQYF. The full variable domain, completed using reference TRBV18 and TRBJ2-3, is NAGVMQNPRHLVRRRGQEARLRCSPMKGHSHVYWYRQLPEEGLKFMVYLQKENIIDESGMPKERFSAEFPKEGPSILRIQQVVRGDSAAYFCASSPPAQGISTDTQYFGPGTRLTVL.

Of note for this clone: Within the sample, other DNA sequences also encode this same CDR3. The chain links TRBV6-5 to TRBJ2-2; no clear D gene. V shed 7 bases and J shed 0 bases, with 6 bases lying between them. Per germline, CDR1 MNHEY and CDR2 SVGAGI. There are 13 residues in the CDR3. The CDR3 DNA sequence: TGTGCCAGCACCCGTGCGAACACCGGGGAGCTGTTTTTT. Protein product: CASTRANTGELFF.

J is TRBJ1-1 and V is TRBV30; D is ambiguous. The germline V gene has CDR1 GTSNPN and CDR2 SVGIG (reference sequence). This CDR3 has 14 amino acids. V gave up 3 bases and J gave up 4 bases, with 15 bases separating them. This CDR3 is CAWSKRRLGTEAFF. The CDR3 DNA reads as TGTGCCTGGAGCAAAAGGAGGCTGGGCACTGAAGCTTTCTTT.

V and J are TRBV6-2 or TRBV6-3 and TRBJ2-4; D is uncertain. The V gene lost 2 bases and the J gene lost 8 bases, with 7 bases spanning the gap. This CDR3 is built from 12 residues. CDR1 MNHEY and CDR2 SVGEGT come from the germline V gene. The CDR3 reads CASSYPSDIQYF. Here the CDR3 DNA reads TGTGCCAGCAGTTACCCCTCGGACATTCAGTACTTC.

The V call is TRBV5-6, the J call TRBJ2-4; tentative D call: TRBD2 (6 bases). The CDR3 is 18 amino acids. The germline gives CDR1 SGHDT, CDR2 YYEEEE. The V end was cut by 4 bases, the J end by 6 bases, with 26 bases between. The CDR3 DNA reads as TGTGCCAGCAGCCGTCCGGCCGACGGAGGGACCTTCTCAAACATTCAGTACTTC. Encoded protein: CASSRPADGGTFSNIQYF. Using reference TRBV5-6 and TRBJ2-4 for the parts outside the CDR3, the full variable domain is DAGVTQSPTHLIKTRGQQVTLRCSPKSGHDTVSWYQQALGQGPQFIFQYYEEEERQRGNFPDRFSGHQFPNYSSELNVNALLLGDSALYLCASSRPADGGTFSNIQYFGAGTRLSVL.

The gene calls are TRBV13 and TRBJ1-1; maybe TRBD1 (6 bases). V was pared by 0 bases and J by 0 bases, with 17 bases between. The V gene's germline CDR1 is PRHDT and CDR2 FYEKMQ (reference sequence). The CDR3 is 18 residues long. DNA for the CDR3: TGTGCCAGCAGCTTAGGCCTAGACAGGCTTGTCATGAACACTGAAGCTTTCTTT. Protein sequence: CASSLGLDRLVMNTEAFF.

The rearrangement joins TRBV4-1 to TRBJ2-1; 12 bases map to TRBD2. The J segment lost 9 bases and the V segment lost 4 bases, leaving 10 bases of the junction unmatched. The CDR3 consists of 16 residues. CDR1 and CDR2 (germline): MGHRA, YSYEKL. In nucleotides, the CDR3 is TGCGCCAGCAGCCCCTTCTCTAGCGGGAGGGCCGGTGAGCAGTTCTTC. This encodes CASSPFSSGRAGEQFF.

This clone has more than one count but fewer than ten. The V call is TRBV15, the J call TRBJ2-3, with 14 bases aligning to TRBD2. CDR1 and CDR2 from the germline V gene are LNHNV and YYDKDF (reference sequence). This CDR3 is built from 17 residues. Trimming removed 0 bases from V and 3 bases from J; junction bases left unmatched: 2. CDR3 DNA: TGTGCCACCAGCAGAGAGGGGACTAGCGGGAGTACAGATACGCAGTATTTT. Protein: CATSREGTSGSTDTQYF.

J is TRBJ1-2 and V is TRBV4-1; D is undetermined. There are 13 residues in the CDR3. From germline, CDR1 is MGHRA and CDR2 YSYEKL. Trimming removed 6 bases at V and 6 bases at J, with 14 bases between. The chain's CDR3 is CASRMAGYDGYTF. CDR3 coding DNA: TGCGCCAGCAGGATGGCGGGGTATGATGGCTACACCTTC.

The V gene is TRBV9, the J gene TRBJ2-2; 8 bases are a match to TRBD2. Per germline, CDR1 SGDLS and CDR2 YYNGEE. J was trimmed by 7 bases and V by 6 bases; bases with no gene match: 11. The CDR3 runs 15 residues. As DNA, the CDR3 is TGTGCCAGCACCCCCACAGCGGGAGACATCGGGGAGCTGTTTTTT. Amino acid sequence: CASTPTAGDIGELFF.